A single sample gave rise to the 17 T cell receptor beta chains below, sequenced in a study of blood T cells in healthy people across ages. Primed by a sample-barcoded 5' primer and a J-beta primer mix, a second PCR proceeded for about 6 to 11 cycles. A single record per CDR3 protein comes from TCRdb applying MiXCR to the 5' RACE reads. The sample records under 750,000 distinct CDR3 sequences, roughly 43% being singletons. The sequenced sample was blood. These receptors all stem from a man at least 80 years old in good health.

The chain employs TRBV10-1 and TRBJ2-1; weak D call: TRBD2 (5 bases). The CDR3 sequence is 13 residues long. Germline V gives CDR1 WNHNN, CDR2 SYGVQD (reference sequence). Trimming removed 10 bases at V and 5 bases at J, with 15 bases between. CDR3 region: CATQRELHNEQFF. The CDR3 nucleotides read TGCGCCACCCAAAGGGAGCTCCACAATGAGCAGTTCTTC.

Only a few counts were recorded for this clonotype. The chain has TRBV5-1 and TRBJ2-5; no firm D call. Germline CDR1 and CDR2: SGHRS and YFSETQ. The CDR3 sequence is 15 residues long. Deletions cut 3 bases from V and 0 bases from J, with 12 bases between. The CDR3 spells CASSSGPGYQETQYF. As DNA, the CDR3 is TGCGCCAGCAGCTCGGGCCCAGGCTACCAAGAGACCCAGTACTTC. Full variable domain (remainder filled in from reference TRBV5-1 and TRBJ2-5): KAGVTQTPRYLIKTRGQQVTLSCSPISGHRSVSWYQQTPGQGLQFLFEYFSETQRNKGNFPGRFSGRQFSNSRSEMNVSTLELGDSALYLCASSSGPGYQETQYFGPGTRLLVL.

This clonotype was counted only a few times. The chain uses TRBV20-1 and TRBJ2-7, with 10 nucleotides matching TRBD1. This CDR3 region has 16 residues. After removal of 1 base from V and 1 base from J, the junction contained 7 bases not matched to a gene. Germline assignment: CDR1 DFQATT and CDR2 SNEGSKA (reference sequence). The CDR3 sequence is CSARVWGQGQSYEQYF. Written as DNA, the CDR3 is TGCAGTGCTAGAGTGTGGGGACAGGGGCAATCCTACGAGCAGTACTTC.

This clonotype was seen a handful of times. The chain employs TRBV12-3 or TRBV12-4 and TRBJ2-3; TRBD1 or TRBD2 may be the D gene (5 bases each). Trimming took off 2 bases at V and 5 bases at J, with 14 bases between the two ends. The CDR3 runs to 15 residues. CDR3 in amino acids: CASSLWGNEIDTQYF. Here the CDR3 DNA reads TGTGCCAGCAGTTTATGGGGGAACGAGATAGATACGCAGTATTTT.

This clonotype was seen a handful of times. The chain carries TRBV20-1 and TRBJ2-6; D perhaps matches TRBD1 (6 bases). Germline values: CDR1 DFQATT, CDR2 SNEGSKA (reference sequence). The CDR3 sequence is 15 residues long. Trimming cost V 0 bases and J 4 bases, with 10 bases left between them. CDR3 DNA sequence: TGCAGTGCTAGAGATAAAGGGACAGGGGCCAACGTCCTGACTTTC. Encoded protein: CSARDKGTGANVLTF.

The rearrangement links TRBV7-3 to TRBJ2-6; D gene ambiguous. Per the germline V gene, CDR1 is SGHTA and CDR2 is FQGTGA. V was trimmed by 9 bases and J by 1 base, leaving 22 bases between them. The CDR3 loop spans 18 amino acids. This CDR3 is CASGPYQVSYSGANVLTF. Written as DNA, the CDR3 is TGTGCCAGTGGGCCATATCAGGTTTCGTATTCTGGGGCCAACGTCCTGACTTTC.

V is TRBV20-1 and J is TRBJ1-2; tentatively, D is TRBD1 (5 bases). Germline CDR1 reads DFQATT; CDR2 reads SNEGSKA (reference sequence). Trimming pared 6 bases from V and 6 bases from J, leaving 32 bases between. This CDR3 has 18 residues. The CDR3 DNA reads TGCAGTGCGCTCGAAAGCACGGCCGCGGGTCCGGGGGGAAATGGCTACACCTTC. This gives the protein CSALESTAAGPGGNGYTF.

This chain uses TRBV20-1 with TRBJ2-4, with TRBD2 identical over 8 bases. The CDR3 contains 13 residues. Germline values: CDR1 DFQATT, CDR2 SNEGSKA (reference sequence). In DNA form, the CDR3 reads TGCATCCCTCTAGCGGGCCACTACAATGAGCAGTACTTC. This sequence encodes CIPLAGHYNEQYF.

The V and J genes are TRBV4-1 and TRBJ2-7; 7 nucleotides agree with TRBD2. The CDR3 sequence is 16 residues long. V lost 1 base and J lost 2; bases outside the gene matches: 8. Germline CDR1 MGHRA, CDR2 YSYEKL. The CDR3 region has the DNA TGCGCCAGCAGCCAAGGTCCTAGCGGCAGAACCTACGAGCAGTACTTC. Its translation is CASSQGPSGRTYEQYF.

This clonotype was recorded only once. With a much larger clone just one base away, this may be a read error. The CDR3 nucleotides read TGTGCCAGCAGTCCACCCGGGACGCCTACCCACGAGCAGTACTTC. Encoded protein: CASSPPGTPTHEQYF. The chain couples TRBV6-5 to TRBJ2-4, with D perhaps matching TRBD1 or TRBD2 (5 bases each). Judging by the DNA end, TRBJ2-7 fits better; the J call may be wrong. This CDR3 region has 15 residues. CDR1 is MNHEY, CDR2 SVGAGI, per germline.

The V gene is TRBV20-1, the J gene TRBJ2-3; 7 bases align to TRBD2. This CDR3 has 17 amino acids. The germline CDR1 and CDR2 sequences are DFQATT and SNEGSKA (reference sequence). V gave up 4 bases and J gave up 6 bases; unmatched junction bases: 19. The CDR3 is CSANPPLGGSWVDTQYF. The CDR3 DNA is TGCAGTGCTAATCCCCCCCTAGGCGGGAGCTGGGTGGATACGCAGTATTTT.

This clonotype has just a few counts. The chain couples TRBV20-1 to TRBJ2-3, with TRBD2 matching 8 bases. Trimming took 3 bases from V and 2 from J; bases not matched to a gene: 10. In germline, CDR1 is DFQATT, CDR2 SNEGSKA (reference sequence). CDR3 size: 16 residues. The CDR3 is CSARARAGAVTDTQYF. The CDR3, as DNA: TGCAGTGCTAGGGCCCGAGCGGGGGCCGTCACAGATACGCAGTATTTT.

This clonotype was counted a few times. This chain joins TRBV6-5 and TRBJ1-1; possibly TRBD1 for D (5 bases). CDR3 length equals 15 residues. Trimming took off 7 bases at V and 2 bases at J, with 17 bases between the two ends. Germline V gene data show CDR1 as MNHEY and CDR2 as SVGAGI. The CDR3: CASTTSMGHNTEAFF. DNA for the CDR3: TGTGCCAGCACCACCTCCATGGGGCATAACACTGAAGCTTTCTTT.

Only a few counts were recorded for this clonotype. V gene TRBV20-1 combines with J gene TRBJ2-1, with a possible D match to TRBD2 (6 bases). V gave up 7 bases and J gave up 10 bases, with 20 bases separating them. Germline CDR1 is DFQATT and CDR2 is SNEGSKA (reference sequence). The CDR3 consists of 13 residues. The DNA of the CDR3 is TGCAGTGGGCGGGGCCCCCTAGGTGCGGAGCAGTTCTTC. Protein: CSGRGPLGAEQFF.

The chain has TRBV15 and TRBJ2-3; D is undetermined. The CDR3 has 13 amino acids. The V gene lost 7 bases and the J gene lost 5 bases, with 13 bases spanning the gap. Germline V gene lookup returns CDR1 LNHNV and CDR2 YYDKDF (reference sequence). CDR3 bases: TGTGCCACCATGACCCTCACGGGAGATACGCAGTATTTT. Translating gives CATMTLTGDTQYF. Full variable domain (outside the CDR3, taken from reference TRBV15 and TRBJ2-3): DAMVIQNPRYQVTQFGKPVTLSCSQTLNHNVMYWYQQKSSQAPKLLFHYYDKDFNNEADTPDNFQSRRPNTSFCFLDIRSPGLGDTAMYLCATMTLTGDTQYFGPGTRLTVL.

CDR3 in DNA: TGTGCCAGCAAACGTCCAGGGGGTGAGACCCAGTACTTC. Translated: CASKRPGGETQYF. This rearrangement joins TRBV2 to TRBJ2-5, with 7 bases lining up with TRBD1. The CDR3 spans 13 residues. Germline CDR1 reads SNHLY; CDR2 reads FYNNEI. V gave up 7 bases and J gave up 5 bases; unmatched junction bases: 7.

V and J are TRBV2 and TRBJ1-4; TRBD1 is a possible D gene (5 bases). The V gene lost 8 bases and the J gene lost 11 bases, with 24 bases spanning the gap. The length of the CDR3 is 15 residues. CDR1 is SNHLY, CDR2 FYNNEI, per germline. The CDR3 DNA sequence: TGTGCCAGCTCGCCGGAGGGGAACTCCTTGGGGAAACTGTTTTTT. Translated, it gives CASSPEGNSLGKLFF.